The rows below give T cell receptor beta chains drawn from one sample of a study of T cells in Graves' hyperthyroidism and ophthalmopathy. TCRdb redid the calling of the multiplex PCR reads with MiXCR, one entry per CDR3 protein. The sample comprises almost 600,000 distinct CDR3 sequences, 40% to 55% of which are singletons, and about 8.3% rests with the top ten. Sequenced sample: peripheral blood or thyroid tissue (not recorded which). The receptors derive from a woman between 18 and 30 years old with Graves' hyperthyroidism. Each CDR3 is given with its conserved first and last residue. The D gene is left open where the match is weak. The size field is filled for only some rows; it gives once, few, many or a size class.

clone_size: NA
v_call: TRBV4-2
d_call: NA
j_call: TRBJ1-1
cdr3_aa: CASSELAGAMNTEAFF
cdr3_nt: TGTGCCAGCAGTGAACTAGCGGGAGCGATGAACACTGAAGCTTTCTTT

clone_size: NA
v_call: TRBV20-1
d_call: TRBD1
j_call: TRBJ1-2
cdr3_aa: CSALTGGRSRNYGYTF
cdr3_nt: TGCAGTGCTCTTACAGGGGGACGGAGTCGAAACTATGGCTACACCTTC

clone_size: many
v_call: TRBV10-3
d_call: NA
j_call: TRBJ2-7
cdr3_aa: CAISGDGSHEQYF
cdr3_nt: TGTGCCATCAGTGGGGACGGGAGTCACGAGCAGTACTTC

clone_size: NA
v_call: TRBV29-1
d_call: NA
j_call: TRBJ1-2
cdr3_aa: CSVEDPKGGGGYTF
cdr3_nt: TGCAGCGTTGAAGATCCCAAGGGGGGCGGTGGCTACACCTTC

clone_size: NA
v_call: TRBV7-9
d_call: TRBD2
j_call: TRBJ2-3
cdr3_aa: CASRPGGGLANTDTQYF
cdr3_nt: TGTGCCAGCAGACCAGGGGGGGGACTAGCGAACACAGATACGCAGTATTTT

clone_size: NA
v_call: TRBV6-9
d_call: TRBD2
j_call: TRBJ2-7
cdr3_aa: CASSLFSGSRYEQYF
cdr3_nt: TGTGCCAGCAGTTTATTTAGCGGGAGTAGGTACGAGCAGTACTTC

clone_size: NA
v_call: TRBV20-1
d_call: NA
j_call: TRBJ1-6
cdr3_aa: CSAIDPGREGLHF
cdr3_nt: TGCAGTGCTATCGACCCAGGGCGGGAGGGCCTCCACTTT

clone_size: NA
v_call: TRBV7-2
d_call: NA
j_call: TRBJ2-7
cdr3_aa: CASNPTSGEQYF
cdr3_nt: TGTGCCAGCAACCCCACCAGCGGGGAGCAGTACTTC

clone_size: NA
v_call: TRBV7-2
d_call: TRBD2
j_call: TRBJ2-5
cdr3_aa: CASSTGLAGLQETQYF
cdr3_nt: TGTGCCAGCAGCACCGGGCTAGCGGGCCTCCAAGAGACCCAGTACTTC

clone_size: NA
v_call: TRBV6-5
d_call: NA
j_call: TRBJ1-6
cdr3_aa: CASLRRTGNLGNSPLHF
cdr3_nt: TGTGCCAGCTTAAGGAGAACAGGGAATTTGGGAAATTCACCCCTCCACTTT

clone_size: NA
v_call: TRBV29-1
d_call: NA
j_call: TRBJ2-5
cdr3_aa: CSVRTTNEKLFFGSGTQYF
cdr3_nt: NA

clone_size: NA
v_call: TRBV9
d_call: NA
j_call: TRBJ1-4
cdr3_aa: CASTPGALDEKLFF
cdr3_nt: TGTGCCAGCACCCCGGGCGCCTTAGATGAAAAACTGTTTTTT

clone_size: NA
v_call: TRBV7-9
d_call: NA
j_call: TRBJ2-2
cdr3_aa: CASSQGAWTSENTGELFF
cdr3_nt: TGTGCCAGCAGCCAGGGGGCGTGGACTAGCGAGAACACCGGGGAGCTGTTTTTT

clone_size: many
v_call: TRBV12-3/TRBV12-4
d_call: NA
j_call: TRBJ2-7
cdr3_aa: CASSLGYSYEQYF
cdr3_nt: TGTGCCAGCAGTTTGGGATACTCCTACGAGCAGTACTTC

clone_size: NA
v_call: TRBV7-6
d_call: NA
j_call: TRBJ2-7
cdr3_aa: CASSSWPKGDEQYF
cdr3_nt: TGTGCTAGCAGCTCATGGCCCAAGGGGGACGAGCAGTACTTC

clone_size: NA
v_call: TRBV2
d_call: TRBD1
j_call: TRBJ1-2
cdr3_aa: CASSGGPKGADYGYTF
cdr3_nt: TGTGCCAGCAGTGGGGGGCCGAAGGGGGCGGACTATGGCTACACCTTC

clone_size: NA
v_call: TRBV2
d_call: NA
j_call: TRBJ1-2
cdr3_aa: CASSRTAATYGYTF
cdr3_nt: TGTGCCAGCTCCCGGACAGCTGCTACCTATGGCTACACCTTC

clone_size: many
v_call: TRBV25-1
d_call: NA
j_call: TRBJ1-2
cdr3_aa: CASRTDYGYTF
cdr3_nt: TGTGCCAGCAGGACGGACTATGGCTACACCTTC